Listed below are T cell receptor beta chains from one sample, sequenced in a study of T cell repertoires in cytomegalovirus infection. TCRdb recomputed calls from the reads with MiXCR, one row per CDR3 protein. The data contain 200,000 to 300,000 distinct CDR3 sequences, roughly 10% of them singletons. Sequenced input: PBMCs. The receptors originated from a human donor in good health (CMV status not recorded). Some clones in this sample may be carry-over from other donors' samples. Each CDR3 is given with its conserved first and last residue. A D gene is named only where the DNA matches it firmly. Size tells how often a clone was seen (once, few, many) or the class of an expanded clone, and some rows leave it out.

V: TRBV29-1
J: TRBJ2-7
size: few
length: 16
D: .
CDR3: CSVEDHILRGSYEQYF
DNA: TGCAGCGTTGAAGACCACATTTTGCGGGGCTCCTACGAGCAGTACTTC

V: TRBV7-8
J: TRBJ1-2
size: .
length: 14
D: .
CDR3: CATSDRRSSNGYTF
DNA: TGTGCCACCTCCGATCGGAGGAGTTCAAATGGCTACACCTTC

V: TRBV12-3/TRBV12-4
J: TRBJ2-1
size: many
length: 15
D: .
CDR3: CASSLLGQQYNEQFF
DNA: TGTGCCAGCAGTTTGTTGGGACAACAGTACAATGAGCAGTTCTTC

V: TRBV7-9
J: TRBJ2-3
size: .
length: 14
D: .
CDR3: CASSLSGFTDTQYF
DNA: TGTGCCAGCAGTCTCTCGGGTTTCACAGATACGCAGTATTTT

V: TRBV29-1
J: TRBJ1-2
size: few
length: 13
D: .
CDR3: CSVPGQTGYGYTF
DNA: TGCAGCGTACCGGGCCAAACGGGCTATGGCTACACCTTC

V: TRBV7-2
J: TRBJ1-5
size: many
length: 15
D: TRBD1
CDR3: CASSLVGTADQPQHF
DNA: TGTGCCAGCAGCTTAGTTGGGACAGCAGATCAGCCCCAGCATTTT

V: TRBV12-3/TRBV12-4
J: TRBJ2-7
size: .
length: 15
D: TRBD2
CDR3: CASSQTSGGSYEQYF
DNA: TGTGCCAGCAGCCAGACTAGCGGGGGGTCGTACGAGCAGTACTTC

V: TRBV7-2
J: TRBJ1-2
size: many
length: 12
D: .
CDR3: CASSQSTVGYTF
DNA: TGTGCCAGCAGCCAATCTACAGTTGGCTACACCTTC

V: TRBV7-9
J: TRBJ2-7
size: many
length: 14
D: TRBD2
CDR3: CASSPRTGTSEQYF
DNA: TGTGCCAGCAGTCCCCGCACCGGGACTAGTGAGCAGTACTTC

V: TRBV7-9
J: TRBJ1-1
size: many
length: 15
D: .
CDR3: CASSLPFDRNTEAFF
DNA: TGTGCCAGCAGCTTACCCTTTGACAGGAACACTGAAGCTTTCTTT

V: TRBV20-1
J: TRBJ1-2
size: .
length: 14
D: TRBD1
CDR3: CSASPPGGSYVYTF
DNA: TGCAGTGCTAGCCCCCCAGGGGGAAGTTACGTCTACACCTTC

V: TRBV5-5
J: TRBJ1-1
size: few
length: 16
D: .
CDR3: CASSLGFLGGNTEAFF
DNA: TGTGCCAGCAGCTTGGGGTTTTTAGGCGGGAACACTGAAGCTTTCTTT

V: TRBV5-6
J: TRBJ2-7
size: many
length: 15
D: .
CDR3: CASSLLGHNSYEQYF
DNA: TGTGCCAGCAGCTTGTTAGGCCATAACTCCTACGAGCAGTACTTC

V: TRBV7-2
J: TRBJ2-2
size: many
length: 17
D: TRBD2
CDR3: CASSSASGGPNTGELFF
DNA: TGTGCCAGCAGCTCGGCTAGCGGGGGGCCGAACACCGGGGAGCTGTTTTTT

V: TRBV20-1
J: TRBJ2-3
size: many
length: 15
D: .
CDR3: CSASRRGGGTDTQYF
DNA: TGCAGTGCTAGTAGGAGGGGCGGTGGCACAGATACGCAGTATTTT

V: TRBV7-2
J: TRBJ2-7
size: many
length: 15
D: .
CDR3: CASSLAGGILYEQYF
DNA: TGTGCCAGCAGCTTAGCCGGGGGCATCCTCTACGAGCAGTACTTC

V: TRBV12-3/TRBV12-4
J: TRBJ2-6
size: many
length: 16
D: .
CDR3: CASSLPRVGGANVLTF
DNA: TGTGCCAGCAGCCTACCGAGGGTGGGAGGGGCCAACGTCCTGACTTTC

V: TRBV28
J: TRBJ2-5
size: many
length: 17
D: TRBD2
CDR3: CASSLNSGITSQETQYF
DNA: TGTGCCAGCAGTTTAAACAGCGGGATTACCTCGCAAGAGACCCAGTACTTC

V: TRBV6-5
J: TRBJ1-3
size: .
length: 11
D: .
CDR3: CATQRGNTIYF
DNA: TGTGCTACACAAAGAGGAAACACCATATATTTT

V: TRBV12-3/TRBV12-4
J: TRBJ1-5
size: many
length: 18
D: TRBD1
CDR3: CASSFGSGQGAGDQPQHF
DNA: TGTGCCAGCAGTTTCGGGTCGGGACAGGGGGCAGGTGATCAGCCCCAGCATTTT

V: TRBV6-2/TRBV6-3
J: TRBJ2-1
size: few
length: 15
D: TRBD2
CDR3: CASIKSGGGYNEQFF
DNA: TGTGCCAGCATTAAAAGCGGGGGGGGCTACAATGAGCAGTTCTTC

V: TRBV25-1
J: TRBJ1-1
size: .
length: 20
D: .
CDR3: CASSEVSRGFVKPPYTEAFF
DNA: TGTGCCAGCAGTGAAGTAAGCCGGGGTTTTGTTAAGCCACCCTACACTGAAGCTTTCTTT

V: TRBV7-2
J: TRBJ2-7
size: many
length: 16
D: .
CDR3: CASSLAGGSGLGEQYF
DNA: TGTGCCAGCAGCTTAGCTGGGGGTTCGGGACTTGGCGAGCAGTACTTC

V: TRBV12-3/TRBV12-4
J: TRBJ1-2
size: many
length: 14
D: TRBD1
CDR3: CASSLGGQGGENTF
DNA: TGTGCCAGCAGTTTAGGAGGGCAGGGGGGGGAGAACACCTTC

V: TRBV12-3/TRBV12-4
J: TRBJ2-2
size: many
length: 16
D: .
CDR3: CASSSHGAGDTGELFF
DNA: TGTGCCAGCAGTTCACACGGGGCAGGGGACACCGGGGAGCTGTTTTTT

V: TRBV6-2/TRBV6-3
J: TRBJ2-1
size: .
length: 15
D: .
CDR3: CASSYGWGQLNEQFF
DNA: TGTGCCAGCAGTTACGGTTGGGGACAACTCAATGAGCAGTTCTTC

V: TRBV7-2
J: TRBJ2-4
size: many
length: 15
D: .
CDR3: CASSLGGGRKNIQYF
DNA: TGTGCCAGCAGCTTAGGTGGTGGACGCAAAAACATTCAGTACTTC

V: TRBV19
J: TRBJ2-3
size: .
length: 18
D: TRBD2
CDR3: CASSITSGKSTGTDTQYF
DNA: TGTGCCAGTAGTATAACTAGCGGGAAGTCTACCGGCACAGATACGCAGTATTTT

V: TRBV20-1
J: TRBJ2-5
size: many
length: 15
D: .
CDR3: CSARGVPDSMETQYF
DNA: TGCAGTGCTAGAGGGGTCCCGGACAGCATGGAGACCCAGTACTTC

V: TRBV28
J: TRBJ2-7
size: few
length: 17
D: .
CDR3: CASRIRDGRTPNYEQYF
DNA: TGTGCCAGCAGGATCAGGGACGGACGGACACCAAACTACGAGCAGTACTTC

V: TRBV7-2
J: TRBJ2-3
size: many
length: 16
D: TRBD2
CDR3: CASSLVMGEGTDTQYF
DNA: TGTGCCAGCAGCTTAGTTATGGGGGAGGGAACAGATACGCAGTATTTT

V: TRBV7-2
J: TRBJ1-2
size: many
length: 12
D: .
CDR3: CASSFQGDGYTF
DNA: TGTGCCAGCAGCTTTCAGGGAGATGGCTACACCTTC

V: TRBV10-3
J: TRBJ1-5
size: many
length: 15
D: TRBD1
CDR3: CASGQGAESNQPQHF
DNA: TGTGCCAGCGGACAGGGGGCAGAAAGCAATCAGCCCCAGCATTTT

V: TRBV18
J: TRBJ1-6
size: many
length: 15
D: .
CDR3: CASSPASGDNSPLHF
DNA: TGTGCCAGCTCACCGGCATCGGGGGATAATTCACCCCTCCACTTT

V: TRBV5-1
J: TRBJ1-2
size: many
length: 16
D: .
CDR3: CASSLEGNPANYGYTF
DNA: TGCGCCAGCAGCTTGGAAGGGAACCCGGCTAACTATGGCTACACCTTC

V: TRBV27
J: TRBJ1-6
size: .
length: 15
D: TRBD1
CDR3: CASSPTGGGESPLHF
DNA: TGTGCCAGCAGTCCCACAGGGGGGGGCGAATCACCCCTCCACTTT

V: TRBV6-2/TRBV6-3
J: TRBJ2-1
size: many
length: 12
D: .
CDR3: CASSRGLNEQFF
DNA: TGTGCCAGCAGCAGGGGCCTCAATGAGCAGTTCTTC

V: TRBV7-2
J: TRBJ2-5
size: many
length: 12
D: .
CDR3: CASSLMQETQYF
DNA: TGTGCCAGCAGCTTAATGCAAGAGACCCAGTACTTC

V: TRBV5-6
J: TRBJ2-7
size: many
length: 15
D: .
CDR3: CASSFMALEAYEQYF
DNA: TGTGCCAGCAGCTTTATGGCCCTGGAGGCCTACGAGCAGTACTTC

V: TRBV12-3/TRBV12-4
J: TRBJ2-3
size: many
length: 14
D: TRBD2
CDR3: CASSLSGRTDTQYF
DNA: TGTGCCAGCAGTTTGAGCGGGAGGACAGATACGCAGTATTTT

V: TRBV6-2/TRBV6-3
J: TRBJ2-4
size: many
length: 12
D: .
CDR3: CASRGLQNIQYF
DNA: TGTGCCAGCAGGGGGCTACAAAACATTCAGTACTTC

V: TRBV7-9
J: TRBJ2-1
size: many
length: 17
D: TRBD1
CDR3: CASSQKTGTGYPSRQFF
DNA: TGTGCCAGCAGCCAAAAGACCGGGACAGGGTACCCCAGTAGGCAGTTCTTC

V: TRBV7-2
J: TRBJ2-5
size: many
length: 15
D: .
CDR3: CASSLDGRGQETQYF
DNA: TGTGCCAGCAGCTTAGATGGCAGGGGCCAAGAGACCCAGTACTTC